A selection of T cell receptor beta chains follows, all from one sample in a study of blood T cell repertoires in COVID-19. Here immunoSEQ multiplex PCR was the method, and the copy in TCRdb shows in-frame clones only, minus some. The table lists about 150,000 clones, roughly 82% of them singletons. Specimen: peripheral blood. These receptors were collected from a woman aged 50 to 65 with acute or convalescent COVID-19. Each CDR3 is given with its conserved first and last residue. A D gene is named only where the DNA matches it firmly. Clone size is stated in some rows and not others, as once, few, many or a class when expanded.

>TRBV27|TRBD1|TRBJ1-2|-
TGTGCCAGCAGTGCAGGACAGGGAAACTATGGCTACACCTTC
CASSAGQGNYGYTF
>TRBV9|-|TRBJ1-6|-
TGTGCCAGCAGCGTAGAAGGCCTCCCAGGGCTACGGATTCCCCTCCACTTT
CASSVEGLPGLRIPLHF
>TRBV7-2|TRBD2|TRBJ2-1|-
TGTGCCAGCAGCTTAACAAAACTAGCGGGAGGGCTGGGGCAGTTCTTC
CASSLTKLAGGLGQFF
>TRBV3-1/TRBV3-2|TRBD2|TRBJ2-3|-
TGTGCCAGCAGTCGAAGACTAGCCTACACAGATACGCAGTATTTT
CASSRRLAYTDTQYF
>TRBV5-6|TRBD2|TRBJ2-5|-
TGTGCCAGCAGCTTGCCTAGGACTAGCGGGAGAGAGACCCAGTACTTC
CASSLPRTSGRETQYF
>TRBV7-8|TRBD2|TRBJ2-1|-
TGTGCCAGCAGCTTACGCCCGTTCAAAGGGACTAGCCCTCTTTCCTCTCTGTTCTTC
CASSLRPFKGTSPLSSLFF
>TRBV6-6|TRBD2|TRBJ2-2|-
TGTGCCAGCACGTATCTAGCGGCTGGCACCGGGGAGCTGTTTTTT
CASTYLAAGTGELFF
>TRBV5-4|-|TRBJ1-2|-
TGTGCCAGCAGCTTGGCCGGGGGTAATGGCTACACCTTC
CASSLAGGNGYTF
>TRBV5-1|TRBD1|TRBJ1-1|-
TGCGCCAGCAGCTCGCGTTTAGGGACAGTGAACACTGAAGCTTTCTTT
CASSSRLGTVNTEAFF
>TRBV19|-|TRBJ1-4|-
TGTGCCAGTAGTATCAGGGAAACTAATGAAAAACTGTTTTTT
CASSIRETNEKLFF
>TRBV3-1/TRBV3-2|-|TRBJ1-5|-
TGTGCCAGCAGCCAAGACAGGCAGCCCCAGCATTTT
CASSQDRQPQHF
>TRBV7-8|TRBD1|TRBJ1-2|once
TGTGCCAGCAGCCCCGCAGAGGGGGCTCACTATGGCTACACCTTC
CASSPAEGAHYGYTF
>TRBV4-3|TRBD1|TRBJ1-6|-
TGCGCCAGCAGCCAAGACCCGACAGGGGGCAATTCACCCCTCCACTTT
CASSQDPTGGNSPLHF
>TRBV25-1|-|TRBJ1-2|-
TGTGCCAGCAGTGAACGGGGGTTCTATGGCTACACCTTC
CASSERGFYGYTF
>TRBV24-1|-|TRBJ1-4|-
TGTGCCACCAGTGATTCCAAACCGGGTGGGAATGAAAAACTGTTTTTT
CATSDSKPGGNEKLFF
>TRBV25-1|-|TRBJ1-3|few
TGTGCCAGCAGGGAGGGGAACTCTGGAAACACCATATATTTT
CASREGNSGNTIYF
>TRBV29-1|-|TRBJ2-7|few
TGCAGCGTTCTCCTCGTGACAGCCTACGAGCAGTACTTC
CSVLLVTAYEQYF
>TRBV27|TRBD2|TRBJ2-7|-
TGTGCCAGCAGTTTGGGCGGGGGGACCTACGAGCAGTACTTC
CASSLGGGTYEQYF
>TRBV7-8|-|TRBJ1-5|-
TGTGCCAGCAGCTTGACAGATAGCAATCAGCCCCAGCATTTT
CASSLTDSNQPQHF
>TRBV12-3/TRBV12-4|-|TRBJ1-3|-
TGTGCCAGCAGTTTAGCGAACGGGGACACCATATATTTT
CASSLANGDTIYF
>TRBV5-6|TRBD1|TRBJ1-2|-
TGTGCCACCATCCGACAGGGATATGTCGGCGGCTACACCTTC
CATIRQGYVGGYTF
>TRBV4-2|-|TRBJ1-4|-
TGTGCCAGCAGCCAAGATAAGGGGGTTGAAAAACTGTTTTTT
CASSQDKGVEKLFF
>TRBV5-5|-|TRBJ2-7|-
TGTGCCAGCAGCCGCGGACAGACCATTGCCACCTACGAGCAGTACTTC
CASSRGQTIATYEQYF